This entry lists 20 T cell receptor beta chains sequenced from one sample in a study of blood T cell repertoires in COVID-19. The assay was immunoSEQ multiplex PCR, and TCRdb's table has in-frame clones only and misses some. This sample yields 140,000 to 150,000 clones, of which around four fifths are seen a single time; around 40% belongs to the top ten. Input material: peripheral blood. The receptors shown here come from a human donor in a cohort sampled during active COVID-19.

The chain couples TRBV7-2 to TRBJ2-5, with TRBD1 matching over 10 bases. This CDR3 spans 14 amino acids. Germline CDR1 and CDR2: SGHTA and FQGNSA. V gave up 8 bases and J gave up 5 bases; unmatched junction bases: 8. The chain's CDR3 is CASRDRGRTETQYF. In nucleotides, the CDR3 is TGTGCCAGCCGAGACAGGGGGCGAACGGAGACCCAGTACTTC.

This rearrangement joins TRBV28 to TRBJ1-2; 10 bases match TRBD1. The junction had 8 bases not matched to a gene; V was cut back by 5 bases and J by 8 bases. This CDR3 comprises 14 residues. Germline V lookup: CDR1 MDHEN, CDR2 SYDVKM. The CDR3 coding sequence is TGTGCCAGCAGTGAGACAGGGGGCCTCTACGGCTACACCTTC. Protein product: CASSETGGLYGYTF.

Here the CDR3 DNA reads TGTGCCAGCAGCGTATTGGCCTCCACAGATACGCAGTATTTT. The encoded protein is CASSVLASTDTQYF. V usage is TRBV9 and J usage is TRBJ2-3, with unresolved D. The germline CDR1 and CDR2 sequences are SGDLS and YYNGEE. The CDR3 sequence is 14 residues long. Trimming pared 1 base from V and 2 bases from J, leaving 8 bases between.

This clone was picked up one time. The chain combines TRBV6-6 with TRBJ1-1; perhaps TRBD1 as D (6 bases). The CDR3 has 14 residues. Trimming cost V 5 bases and J 7 bases, with 17 bases left between them. Germline CDR1 is MNHNY and CDR2 is SVGAGI (reference sequence). The CDR3 sequence is CASSHQDSLDEAFF. CDR3 coding DNA: TGTGCCAGCAGTCATCAGGACAGCCTAGATGAAGCTTTCTTT.

The V gene is TRBV3-1 (or the pseudogene TRBV3-2), the J gene TRBJ2-1, with D possibly matching TRBD2 (6 bases). Germline lookup yields CDR1 LGHDT and CDR2 YNNKEL (reference sequence). There are 13 residues in the CDR3. Trimming cost V 2 bases and J 9 bases, with 11 bases left between them. The DNA for the CDR3 is TGTGCCAGCAGCCAAATGGGGGGTAGTGAGCAGTTCTTC. The encoded protein is CASSQMGGSEQFF.

V is TRBV28 and J is TRBJ2-4, with 12 bases lining up with TRBD1. The CDR3 spans 19 residues. From germline, CDR1 is MDHEN and CDR2 SYDVKM. V shed 3 bases, J shed 3 bases, and the junction held 12 bases outside the gene matches. The CDR3 here is CASSLFSGTGGRGKNIQYF. CDR3 DNA sequence: TGTGCCAGCAGTTTGTTTTCCGGGACAGGGGGCCGAGGCAAAAACATTCAGTACTTC.

The rearrangement links TRBV6-2 or TRBV6-3 to TRBJ2-7; 9 bases are shared with TRBD1. V gave up 2 bases and J gave up 7 bases; unmatched junction bases: 12. CDR1 and CDR2 from the germline V gene are MNHEY and SVGEGT. The CDR3 consists of 16 residues. The CDR3 bases are TGTGCCAGCAGTTACGAGGGACAGGGACCGGCGCGGGAGCAGTACTTC. Protein sequence: CASSYEGQGPAREQYF.

This clone was detected once. The chain uses TRBV7-9 and TRBJ1-4, with 8 bases lining up with TRBD1. CDR3 length: 15 residues. Germline loops: CDR1 SEHNR, CDR2 FQNEAQ (reference sequence). The junction had 4 bases not matched to a gene; V was cut back by 5 bases and J by 2 bases. Written as DNA, the CDR3 is TGTGCCAGCAGCACCCGGACAGGGACTAATGAAAAACTGTTTTTT. It translates to CASSTRTGTNEKLFF.

This clone has just a few counts. CDR3 DNA: TGTGCCAGCAGTCTTACTTCTAGGTCCTTTGAGGAGCAGTACTTC. It translates to CASSLTSRSFEEQYF. The chain employs TRBV2 and TRBJ2-7, with no clear D. Trimming pared 5 bases from V and 7 bases from J, leaving 21 bases between. Germline-derived CDR1 and CDR2 are SNHLY and FYNNEI. There are 15 residues in the CDR3. Full variable domain (missing parts from reference TRBV2 and TRBJ2-7): EPEVTQTPSHQVTQMGQEVILRCVPISNHLYFYWYRQILGQKVEFLVSFYNNEISEKSEIFDDQFSVERPDGSNFTLKIRSTKLEDSAMYFCASSLTSRSFEEQYFGPGTRLTVT.

This rearrangement joins TRBV7-9 to TRBJ1-4, with D possibly TRBD1 on 5 matching bases. CDR3 length equals 17 residues. Between the trimmed V and J ends, which lost 0 bases and 0 bases, there was a span of 11 bases. Germline-derived CDR1 and CDR2 are SEHNR and FQNEAQ (reference sequence). Here the CDR3 DNA reads TGTGCCAGCAGCTTAGCCCCAACAGGAGCAACTAATGAAAAACTGTTTTTT. Translated: CASSLAPTGATNEKLFF.

The CDR3 DNA sequence: TGTGCCAGCTCACCACGGGGGCGATCCGGGGAGCTGTTTTTT. Its protein product is CASSPRGRSGELFF. The chain couples TRBV18 to TRBJ2-2; the D gene is possibly TRBD1 (6 bases). In germline, CDR1 is KGHSH, CDR2 LQKENI. This CDR3 region has 14 residues. V was shortened by 1 base and J by 6 bases, with 9 bases between the two germline ends.

Many counts were recorded for this clone. The chain couples TRBV7-2 to TRBJ1-5, with a weak D call TRBD1 (6 bases). The CDR3 has 16 residues. V lost 5 bases and J lost 0, with 14 bases in between. Germline lookup yields CDR1 SGHTA and CDR2 FQGNSA. In nucleotides, the CDR3 is TGTGCCAGCAGCCCCAGGGGCCGGAGTAGCAATCAGCCCCAGCATTTT. It translates to CASSPRGRSSNQPQHF.

The chain employs TRBV4-3 and TRBJ2-7; 10 positions match TRBD1. V lost 4 bases to trimming and J lost 3 bases; unmatched junction nucleotides: 6. The germline V gene encodes CDR1 LGHNA and CDR2 YSLEER. The CDR3 runs 15 residues. CDR3 loop: CASSLTRDRGYEQYF. CDR3 sequence (DNA): TGCGCCAGCAGCCTAACCCGGGACAGGGGCTACGAGCAGTACTTC.

The chain employs TRBV9 and TRBJ2-7; 7 nucleotides line up with TRBD2. The CDR3 contains 14 residues. Germline CDR1 and CDR2: SGDLS and YYNGEE. J was trimmed by 3 bases and V by 4 bases; bases with no gene match: 7. Here the CDR3 DNA reads TGTGCCAGCAGCCGTTCCGGGACTAACTACGAGCAGTACTTC. Protein product: CASSRSGTNYEQYF.

The chain couples TRBV18 to TRBJ1-5; D gene ambiguous. This CDR3 comprises 13 residues. Trimming took off 4 bases at V and 5 bases at J, with 9 bases between the two ends. CDR1 KGHSH and CDR2 LQKENI come from the germline V gene. The CDR3 DNA sequence: TGTGCCAGCTCACAGGGAGGCGATCAGCCCCAGCATTTT. Translated, it gives CASSQGGDQPQHF.

The rearrangement joins TRBV5-5 to TRBJ1-3; D gene uncertain. The germline gives CDR1 SGHKS, CDR2 YYEKEE (reference sequence). The CDR3 loop spans 15 amino acids. V was pared by 4 bases and J by 0 bases, with 11 bases between. The CDR3 region has the DNA TGTGCCAGCAGCCCCCTCCAGATCTCTGGAAACACCATATATTTT. Amino acids: CASSPLQISGNTIYF.

The chain recombines TRBV5-1 with TRBJ1-1, with D possibly being TRBD1 (5 bases). Germline-derived CDR1 and CDR2 are SGHRS and YFSETQ. Trimming left V 2 bases short and J 2 bases short, with 7 bases between. CDR3 size: 13 residues. CDR3 loop: CASSFTGNTEAFF. The DNA for the CDR3 is TGCGCCAGCAGCTTTACAGGAAACACTGAAGCTTTCTTT.

The rearrangement uses TRBV7-8 and TRBJ2-5; 10 bases agree with TRBD1. The CDR3 is made up of 18 amino acids. Germline V gene data show CDR1 as SGHVS and CDR2 as FQNEAQ. V dropped 5 bases and J dropped 5; count of bases not matched to a gene: 17. The CDR3 is CASSTVRQGQGVRETQYF. CDR3 DNA: TGTGCCAGCAGCACCGTTAGACAAGGACAGGGGGTCCGGGAGACCCAGTACTTC.

V and J are TRBV7-9 and TRBJ1-1; no reliable D call. This CDR3 comprises 12 residues. The V and J ends lost 5 bases and 7 bases respectively, with 11 bases between them. Germline assignment: CDR1 SEHNR and CDR2 FQNEAQ (reference sequence). The CDR3 protein is CASSKVASEAFF. The CDR3 coding sequence is TGTGCCAGCAGCAAAGTTGCCAGTGAAGCTTTCTTT.

This clone showed up just once. The chain employs TRBV6-5 and TRBJ1-5; no clear D gene. V dropped 6 bases and J dropped 7 bases, with 13 bases sitting between them. Germline CDR1 reads MNHEY; CDR2 reads SVGAGI. CDR3 length: 13 amino acids. CDR3 sequence: CASSRESVQPQHF. The CDR3 DNA follows: TGTGCCAGCAGCCGGGAAAGCGTCCAGCCCCAGCATTTT.